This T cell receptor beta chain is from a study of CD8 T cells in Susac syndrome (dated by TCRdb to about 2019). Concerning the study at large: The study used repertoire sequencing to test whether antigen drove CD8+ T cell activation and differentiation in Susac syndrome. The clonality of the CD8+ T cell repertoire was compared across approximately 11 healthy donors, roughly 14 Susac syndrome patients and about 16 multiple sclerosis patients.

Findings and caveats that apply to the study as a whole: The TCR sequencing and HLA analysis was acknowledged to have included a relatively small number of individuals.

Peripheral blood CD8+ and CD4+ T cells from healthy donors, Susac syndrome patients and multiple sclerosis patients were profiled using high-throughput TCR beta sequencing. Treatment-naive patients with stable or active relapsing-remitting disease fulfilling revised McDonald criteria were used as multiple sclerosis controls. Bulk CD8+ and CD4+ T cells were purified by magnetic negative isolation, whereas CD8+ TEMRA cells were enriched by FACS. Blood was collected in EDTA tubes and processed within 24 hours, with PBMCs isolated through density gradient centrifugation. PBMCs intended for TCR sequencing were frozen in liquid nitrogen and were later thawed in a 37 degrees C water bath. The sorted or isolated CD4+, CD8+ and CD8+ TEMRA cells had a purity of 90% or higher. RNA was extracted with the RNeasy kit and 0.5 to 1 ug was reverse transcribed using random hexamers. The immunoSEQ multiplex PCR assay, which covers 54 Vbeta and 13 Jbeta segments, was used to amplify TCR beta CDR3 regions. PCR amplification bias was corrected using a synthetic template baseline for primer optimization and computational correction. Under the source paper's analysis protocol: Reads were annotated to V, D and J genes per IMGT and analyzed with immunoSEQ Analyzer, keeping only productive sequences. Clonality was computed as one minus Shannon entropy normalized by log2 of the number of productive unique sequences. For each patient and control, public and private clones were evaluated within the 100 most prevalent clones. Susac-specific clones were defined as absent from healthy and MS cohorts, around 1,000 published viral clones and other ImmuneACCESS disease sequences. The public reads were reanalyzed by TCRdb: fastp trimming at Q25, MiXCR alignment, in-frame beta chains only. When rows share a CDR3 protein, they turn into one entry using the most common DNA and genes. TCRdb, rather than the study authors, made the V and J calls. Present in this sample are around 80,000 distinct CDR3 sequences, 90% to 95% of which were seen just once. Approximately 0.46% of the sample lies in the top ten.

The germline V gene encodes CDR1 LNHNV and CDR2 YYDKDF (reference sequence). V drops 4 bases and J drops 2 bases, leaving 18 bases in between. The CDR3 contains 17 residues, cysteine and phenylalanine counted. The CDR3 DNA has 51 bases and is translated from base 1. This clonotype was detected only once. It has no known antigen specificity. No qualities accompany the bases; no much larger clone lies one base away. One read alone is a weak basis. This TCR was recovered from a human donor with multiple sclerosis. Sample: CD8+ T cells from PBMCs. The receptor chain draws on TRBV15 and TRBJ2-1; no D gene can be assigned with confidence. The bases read TGTGCCACCAGCATCGACGCGGCAGCGCAGGCCTACAATGAGCAGTTCTTC. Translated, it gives CATSIDAAAQAYNEQFF.